These 10 T cell receptor beta chains came from one sample sequenced in a study of T cell responses to AZD1222 COVID-19 vaccine. The table came from immunoSEQ multiplex PCR; TCRdb's copy has only in-frame clones and leaves some out. This sample yields about 49,000 clones, of which 65% to 80% are seen a single time; around 7% belongs to the top ten. The material was peripheral blood, obtained on day 0 of AZD1222 vaccination. The source is an adult in good health.

The chain is built from TRBV10-2 and TRBJ1-2; D is perhaps TRBD1 (6 bases). Germline V gene sequence: CDR1 WSHSY, CDR2 SAAADI. CDR3 length: 12 residues. The V gene lost 5 bases and the J gene lost 11 bases, with 15 bases spanning the gap. CDR3 loop: CASSPTEGGYTF. The CDR3 nucleotides read TGCGCCAGCAGTCCAACCGAGGGGGGTTACACCTTC.

The V gene is TRBV28, the J gene TRBJ1-2; D call uncertain. Trimming removed 3 bases at V and 4 bases at J, with 9 bases between. Germline CDR1 and CDR2: MDHEN and SYDVKM. This CDR3 is built from 13 residues. Written as DNA, the CDR3 is TGTGCCAGCAGTTTCTCACATATCTATGGCTACACCTTC. As protein: CASSFSHIYGYTF.

The chain employs TRBV5-6 and TRBJ1-1, with 7 positions matching TRBD1. This CDR3 is built from 15 residues. Per the germline V gene, CDR1 is SGHDT and CDR2 is YYEEEE. The ends lost 0 bases at V and 3 bases at J; junction bases unmatched: 5. The CDR3 DNA is TGTGCCAGCAGCTTGGATCTTCAGGGGGACACTGAAGCTTTCTTT. Translating gives CASSLDLQGDTEAFF.

The chain combines TRBV5-1 with TRBJ1-2, with D hard to call. Germline-derived CDR1 and CDR2 are SGHRS and YFSETQ. V lost 0 bases and J 8 bases, leaving 11 bases between the germline ends. This CDR3 spans 13 amino acids. CDR3 residues: CASSLEGREGYTF. CDR3 nucleotides: TGCGCCAGCAGCTTGGAAGGGAGGGAAGGCTACACCTTC.

This clone has just one count. The J gene is TRBJ2-4, the V gene TRBV3-1 (or the pseudogene TRBV3-2); weak D call: TRBD2 (6 bases). The CDR3 spans 13 residues. V was cut by 4 bases and J by 8 bases, with 12 bases left in between. CDR1 and CDR2 from the germline V gene are LGHDT and YNNKEL (reference sequence). The CDR3 protein is CASSLGLGDIQYF. CDR3 sequence (DNA): TGTGCCAGCAGCCTGGGACTTGGGGACATTCAGTACTTC.

The chain combines TRBV7-2 with TRBJ2-3; TRBD2 aligns across 8 bases. Germline lookup yields CDR1 SGHTA and CDR2 FQGNSA. With 3 bases clipped from V and 3 bases from J, the junction kept 2 bases outside the gene matches. This CDR3 comprises 14 residues. The CDR3 here is CASSFGRGTDTQYF. The CDR3 DNA reads TGTGCCAGCAGCTTCGGGAGGGGAACAGATACGCAGTATTTT.

This chain connects TRBV5-4 to TRBJ2-3, with D possibly being TRBD1 (5 bases). Germline loops: CDR1 SGHNT, CDR2 YYREEE (reference sequence). This CDR3 is 15 amino acids long. V was pared by 1 base and J by 1 base, with 10 bases between. This chain's CDR3 is CASSLTVGGTDTQYF. The CDR3 coding sequence is TGTGCCAGCAGCTTGACGGTAGGGGGCACAGATACGCAGTATTTT.

The V call is TRBV2, the J call TRBJ2-1, with 7 bases that match TRBD1. Trimming cost V 7 bases and J 14 bases; bases outside gene matches: 8. Germline loops: CDR1 SNHLY, CDR2 FYNNEI. There are 11 residues in the CDR3. CDR3 in DNA: TGTGCCAGCATGTTACAGGGGAGCGAGTTCTTC. Residues: CASMLQGSEFF.

The chain joins TRBV9 to TRBJ1-3, with TRBD1 matching over 7 bases. Germline CDR1 reads SGDLS; CDR2 reads YYNGEE. Trimming took 5 bases from V and 2 from J; bases not matched to a gene: 7. The CDR3 spans 15 residues. The DNA of the CDR3 is TGTGCCAGCAGGGAAACCGGGACAGCTGGAAACACCATATATTTT. This gives the protein CASRETGTAGNTIYF.

The CDR3 spells CASSLDRWNEKLFF. The CDR3 coding sequence is TGTGCCAGCAGTCTTGACAGATGGAATGAAAAACTGTTTTTT. The rearrangement joins TRBV2 to TRBJ1-4; tentatively, D is TRBD1 (5 bases). The CDR3 length is 14 residues. The germline V gene has CDR1 SNHLY and CDR2 FYNNEI. The germline V and J ends were trimmed by 5 bases and 5 bases, with 12 bases remaining between them.